Below, 6 T cell receptor beta chains from the same sample are listed, as sequenced in a study of CD8 T cells in Susac syndrome. RNA totalling roughly 0.45 to 1 ug underwent reverse transcription with random hexamers. One entry per CDR3 protein, called by TCRdb with MiXCR from the immunoSEQ multiplex PCR reads. The sample contains around 95,000 distinct CDR3 sequences, nearly 97% of which appear only once. The sample comprised CD8+ T cells from PBMCs. These receptors were collected from a human donor with Susac syndrome.

J is TRBJ2-2 and V is TRBV12-3 or TRBV12-4; D is undetermined. The CDR3 extends over 13 amino acids. V lost 3 bases and J lost 6, with 8 bases in between. CDR3 in amino acids: CASSFLPAGELFF. The DNA for the CDR3 is TGTGCCAGCAGTTTTTTGCCAGCCGGGGAGCTGTTTTTT.

CDR3 loop: CASSLSSGIYTF. The CDR3 coding sequence is TGTGCCAGCAGCTTGAGTTCGGGGATTTACACCTTC. This chain uses TRBV5-6 with TRBJ1-2; D is unclear. V gave up 1 base and J gave up 11 bases, with 12 bases separating them. Germline CDR1 SGHDT, CDR2 YYEEEE. CDR3 length equals 12 residues.

The chain couples TRBV9 to TRBJ2-1, with 7 bases aligning to TRBD2. V lost 4 bases to trimming and J lost 4 bases; unmatched junction nucleotides: 5. CDR1 and CDR2 from the germline V gene are SGDLS and YYNGEE. The CDR3 totals 14 residues. CDR3 bases: TGTGCCAGCAGCACGGGACTAACGTACAATGAGCAGTTCTTC. It yields the protein CASSTGLTYNEQFF.

The genes are TRBV20-1 and TRBJ2-2; D possibly matches TRBD1 or TRBD2 (5 bases each). Per the germline V gene, CDR1 is DFQATT and CDR2 is SNEGSKA (reference sequence). The V end was cut by 0 bases, the J end by 3 bases, with 20 bases between. The CDR3 is 18 residues long. The chain's CDR3 is CSARDKGLGGRDTGELFF. For the CDR3, the DNA is TGCAGTGCTAGAGATAAAGGGCTTGGGGGAAGAGACACCGGGGAGCTGTTTTTT.

V usage is TRBV5-1 and J usage is TRBJ2-2; D is uncertain. The V gene's germline CDR1 is SGHRS and CDR2 YFSETQ. Trimming pared 6 bases from V and 4 bases from J, leaving 7 bases between. This CDR3 is built from 12 residues. Written as DNA, the CDR3 is TGCGCCAGCACGTTCGGCACCGGGGAGCTGTTTTTT. Translating gives CASTFGTGELFF. Looking up the rest from reference TRBV5-1 and TRBJ2-2 gives the full variable domain: KAGVTQTPRYLIKTRGQQVTLSCSPISGHRSVSWYQQTPGQGLQFLFEYFSETQRNKGNFPGRFSGRQFSNSRSEMNVSTLELGDSALYLCASTFGTGELFFGEGSRLTVL.

The chain recombines TRBV4-1 with TRBJ2-7, with 7 bases aligning to TRBD2. The ends lost 4 bases at V and 3 bases at J; junction bases unmatched: 9. The CDR3 sequence is 15 residues long. Germline lookup yields CDR1 MGHRA and CDR2 YSYEKL. CDR3 in amino acids: CASSPEQGLNYEQYF. The CDR3 bases are TGCGCCAGCAGCCCCGAGCAGGGACTAAACTACGAGCAGTACTTC.